This TCR beta chain was captured by sequencing in a study of OX40 agonist ivuxolimab in advanced cancers. This table comes from immunoSEQ multiplex PCR, and its TCRdb copy is limited to in-frame clones, with some not included. The data show over 60,000 clones, about 85% seen once. The receptor was derived from an adult with an advanced solid tumor such as melanoma, head and neck, liver or kidney cancer. The sequencing used CD4+ or CD8+ T cells sorted from blood, collected in a trial of the OX40 agonist ivuxolimab.

The CDR3 spells CASSYLPTDNTEAFF. The CDR3 DNA reads TGTGCCAGCAGTTACCTGCCGACAGATAACACTGAAGCTTTCTTT. The V call is TRBV6-5, the J call TRBJ1-1, with a tentative D call TRBD1 (5 bases). Trimming removed 2 bases at V and 2 bases at J, with 12 bases between. The germline CDR1 and CDR2 sequences are MNHEY and SVGAGI. CDR3 size: 15 residues.